This T cell receptor beta chain was recorded in a study of blood T cells in healthy people across ages. Regarding this clonotype: Its antigen is currently unknown.

From germline, CDR1 is LGHNA and CDR2 YSLEER. The V end lost 0 bases, the J end lost 11 bases, and 25 bases lay between the germline ends. The CDR3 runs 17 residues. Broader study findings: Donors of long life had a larger count of naive CD4+ cells and greater diversity than aged donors. Per million T cells, TCR beta diversity dropped about linearly as age rose.

Investigators took 8.5 to 10 milliliters of peripheral blood from every donor. It was with a sample-barcoded 5' primer and a J-beta primer mix that a second PCR of roughly 6 to 12 cycles was run. TCRdb re-analysed the 5' RACE reads in MiXCR, keeping a single row per CDR3 protein. Among 780,000 or so distinct CDR3 sequences listed, about 56% were seen once. The clonotype was recovered from a man aged 35 to 55 in good health. The chain joins TRBV4-3 to TRBJ2-5, with D perhaps TRBD2 (6 bases). Material: blood. For the CDR3, the DNA is TGCGCCAGCAGCCAAGATGGAGGGGCTAGCACTGTACGAGAGCAGTACTTC. This encodes CASSQDGGASTVREQYF.